This T cell receptor (beta chain) was recovered during a study of T cells after somatic rescue of genetic block. Germline V lookup: CDR1 SEHNR, CDR2 FQNEAQ (reference sequence). The V and J ends lost 5 bases and 7 bases respectively, with 17 bases between them. The CDR3 consists of 14 residues. Sequencing was performed with immunoSEQ multiplex PCR; in TCRdb, only in-frame clones are kept and a portion is missing. The table shows some 8,000 clones, with around 85% occurring only once. This chain connects TRBV7-9 to TRBJ1-1, with D unclear. This TCR derives from a boy between 10 and 17 years old. Sequenced sample: peripheral blood mononuclear cells (PBMCs). In DNA, the CDR3 is TGTGCCAGCAGCCCACCACTTAAAGGGATTGAAGCTTTCTTT. Translated, it gives CASSPPLKGIEAFF.